Sequencing of this TCR beta chain was carried out in a study of blood T cells in healthy people across ages. Points from the study as a whole: Long-lived donors had more naive CD4+ cells and higher diversity than aged donors. As age increased, TCR beta diversity per million T cells fell in a roughly linear fashion.

Those donating, healthy Caucasian individuals from Russia, were aged about 6 to 95. Samples each had at least 5.5 micrograms of total RNA extracted. The sample holds a few counts of this clonotype. Its specificity is not known. The germline V and J ends were trimmed by 5 bases and 6 bases, with 18 bases remaining between them. There are 15 residues in the CDR3. It was with a sample-barcoded 5' primer and a J-beta primer mix that a second PCR of about 7 to 12 cycles was run. MiXCR, run by TCRdb on the 5' RACE reads, gives a single entry per CDR3 protein. Of some 900,000 distinct CDR3 sequences listed, 48% are singletons.

This TCR was recovered from a man aged 25-45 years in good health. The chain employs TRBV12-3 or TRBV12-4 and TRBJ2-3; D may match TRBD1 or TRBD2 (6 bases each). Sequenced material: blood. CDR3: CASSPSSGARDTQYF. CDR3 bases: TGTGCCAGCAGTCCCAGCTCGGGGGCCCGGGATACGCAGTATTTT.